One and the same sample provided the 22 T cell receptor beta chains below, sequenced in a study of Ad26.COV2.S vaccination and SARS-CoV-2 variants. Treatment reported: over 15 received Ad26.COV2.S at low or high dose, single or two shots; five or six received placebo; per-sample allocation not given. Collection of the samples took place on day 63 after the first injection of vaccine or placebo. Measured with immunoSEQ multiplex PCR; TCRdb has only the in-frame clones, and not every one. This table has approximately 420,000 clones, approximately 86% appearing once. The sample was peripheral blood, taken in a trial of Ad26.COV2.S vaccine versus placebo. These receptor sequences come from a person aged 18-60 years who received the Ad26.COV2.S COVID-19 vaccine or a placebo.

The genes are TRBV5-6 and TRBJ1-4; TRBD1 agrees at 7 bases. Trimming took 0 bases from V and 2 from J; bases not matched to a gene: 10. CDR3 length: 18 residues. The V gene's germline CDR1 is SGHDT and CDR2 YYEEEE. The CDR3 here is CASSLVSSRTGTNEKLFF. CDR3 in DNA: TGTGCCAGCAGCTTGGTTTCATCCCGGACAGGTACTAATGAAAAACTGTTTTTT.

The CDR3 protein is CASSYSTGGTEAFF. The CDR3 DNA reads TGTGCCAGCAGCTATTCCACAGGGGGCACTGAAGCTTTCTTT. The gene calls are TRBV7-6 and TRBJ1-1, with 8 bases fitting TRBD1. The V gene's germline CDR1 is SGHVS and CDR2 FNYEAQ. With V trimmed by 4 bases and J by 4 bases, 5 bases remained unmatched. The CDR3 is made up of 14 amino acids.

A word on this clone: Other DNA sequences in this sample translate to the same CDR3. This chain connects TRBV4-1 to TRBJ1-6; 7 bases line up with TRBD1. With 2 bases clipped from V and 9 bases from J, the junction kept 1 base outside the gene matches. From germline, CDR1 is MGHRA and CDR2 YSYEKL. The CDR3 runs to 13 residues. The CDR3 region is CASSQTGVSPLHF. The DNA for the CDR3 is TGCGCCAGCAGCCAAACAGGGGTTTCACCCCTCCACTTT.

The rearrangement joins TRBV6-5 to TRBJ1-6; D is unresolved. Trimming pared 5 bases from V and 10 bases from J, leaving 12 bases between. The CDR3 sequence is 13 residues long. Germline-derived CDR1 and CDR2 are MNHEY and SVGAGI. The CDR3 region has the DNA TGTGCCAGCAGTCTGGTACATCGCTCACCCCTCCACTTT. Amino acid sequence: CASSLVHRSPLHF.

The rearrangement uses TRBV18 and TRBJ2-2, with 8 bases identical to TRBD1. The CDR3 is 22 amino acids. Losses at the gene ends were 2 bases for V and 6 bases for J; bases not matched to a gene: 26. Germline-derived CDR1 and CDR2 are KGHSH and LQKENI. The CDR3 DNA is TGTGCCAGCTCACCAGAGCCGAGAACCAGGTTCTCAGGGGGCCAGCTCGCCGGGGAGCTGTTTTTT. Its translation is CASSPEPRTRFSGGQLAGELFF. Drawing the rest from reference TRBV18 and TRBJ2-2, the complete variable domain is NAGVMQNPRHLVRRRGQEARLRCSPMKGHSHVYWYRQLPEEGLKFMVYLQKENIIDESGMPKERFSAEFPKEGPSILRIQQVVRGDSAAYFCASSPEPRTRFSGGQLAGELFFGEGSRLTVL.

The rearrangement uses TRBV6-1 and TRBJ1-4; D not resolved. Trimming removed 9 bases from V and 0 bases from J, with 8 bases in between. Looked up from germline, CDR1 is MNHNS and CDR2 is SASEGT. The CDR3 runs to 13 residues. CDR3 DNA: TGTGCCAGTTGGCCTTCAACTAATGAAAAACTGTTTTTT. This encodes CASWPSTNEKLFF.

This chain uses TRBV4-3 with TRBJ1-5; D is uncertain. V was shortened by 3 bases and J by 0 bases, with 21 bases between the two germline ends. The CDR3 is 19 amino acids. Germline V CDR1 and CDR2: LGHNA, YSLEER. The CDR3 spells CASSQAALDGVVSNQPQHF. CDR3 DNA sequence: TGCGCCAGCAGCCAGGCTGCCCTCGACGGAGTAGTTAGCAATCAGCCCCAGCATTTT.

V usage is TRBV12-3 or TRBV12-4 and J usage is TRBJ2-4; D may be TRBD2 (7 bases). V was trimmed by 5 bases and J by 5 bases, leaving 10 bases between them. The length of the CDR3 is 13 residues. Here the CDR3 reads CASSTGRENIQYF. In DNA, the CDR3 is TGTGCCAGCAGTACAGGGAGGGAAAACATTCAGTACTTC.

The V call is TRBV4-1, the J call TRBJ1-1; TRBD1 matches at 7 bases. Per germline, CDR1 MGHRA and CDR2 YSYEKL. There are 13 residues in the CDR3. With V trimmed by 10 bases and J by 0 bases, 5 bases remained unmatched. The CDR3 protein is CATSTGLNTEAFF. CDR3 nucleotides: TGCGCCACCTCGACAGGGTTGAACACTGAAGCTTTCTTT.

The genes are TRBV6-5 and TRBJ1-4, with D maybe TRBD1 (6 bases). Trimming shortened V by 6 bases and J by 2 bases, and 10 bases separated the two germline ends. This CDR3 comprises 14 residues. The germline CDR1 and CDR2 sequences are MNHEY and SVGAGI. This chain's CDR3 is CASRPGDTNEKLFF. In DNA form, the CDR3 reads TGTGCCAGCAGACCAGGGGACACTAATGAAAAACTGTTTTTT.

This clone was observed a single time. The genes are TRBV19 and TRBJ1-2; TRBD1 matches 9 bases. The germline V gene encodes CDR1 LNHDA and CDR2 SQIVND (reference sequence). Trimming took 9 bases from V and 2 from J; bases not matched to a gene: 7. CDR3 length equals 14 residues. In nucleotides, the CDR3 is TGTGCCAGCACACCGGGACAGGGCAACTATGGCTACACCTTC. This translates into CASTPGQGNYGYTF.

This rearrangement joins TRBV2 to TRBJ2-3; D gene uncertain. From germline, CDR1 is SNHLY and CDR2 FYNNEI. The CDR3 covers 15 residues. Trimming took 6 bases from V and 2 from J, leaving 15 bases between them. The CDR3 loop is CASRLREPATDTQYF. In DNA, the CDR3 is TGTGCCAGCAGGTTAAGGGAACCGGCCACAGATACGCAGTATTTT.

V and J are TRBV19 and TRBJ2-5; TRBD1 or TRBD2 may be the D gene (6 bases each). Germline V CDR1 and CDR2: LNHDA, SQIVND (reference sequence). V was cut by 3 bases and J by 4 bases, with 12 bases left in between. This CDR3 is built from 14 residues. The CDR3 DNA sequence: TGTGCCAGTAGTATGATGGGGGGCTCAGAGACCCAGTACTTC. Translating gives CASSMMGGSETQYF.

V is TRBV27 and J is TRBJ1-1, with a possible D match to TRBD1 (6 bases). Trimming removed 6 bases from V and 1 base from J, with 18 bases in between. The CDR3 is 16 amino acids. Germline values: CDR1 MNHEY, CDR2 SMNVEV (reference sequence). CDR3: CASRTRQERWNTEAFF. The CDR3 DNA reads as TGTGCCAGCAGGACACGACAGGAGAGGTGGAACACTGAAGCTTTCTTT.

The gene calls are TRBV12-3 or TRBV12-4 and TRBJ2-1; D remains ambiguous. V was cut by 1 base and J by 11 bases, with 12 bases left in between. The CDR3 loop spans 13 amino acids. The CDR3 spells CASSLGVHWKQFF. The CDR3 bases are TGTGCCAGCAGTTTAGGAGTTCACTGGAAGCAGTTCTTC.

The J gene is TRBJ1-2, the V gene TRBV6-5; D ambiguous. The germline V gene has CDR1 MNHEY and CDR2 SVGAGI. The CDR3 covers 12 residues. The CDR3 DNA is TGTGGATCACTCGCCGTCACTTATGGCTACACCTTC. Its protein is CGSLAVTYGYTF.

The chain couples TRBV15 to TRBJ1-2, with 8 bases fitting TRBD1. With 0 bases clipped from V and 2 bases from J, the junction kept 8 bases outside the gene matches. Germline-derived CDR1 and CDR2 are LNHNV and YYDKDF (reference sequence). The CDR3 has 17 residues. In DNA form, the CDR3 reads TGTGCCACCAGCAGAGATTACGGGACAGGACGAAACTATGGCTACACCTTC. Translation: CATSRDYGTGRNYGYTF.

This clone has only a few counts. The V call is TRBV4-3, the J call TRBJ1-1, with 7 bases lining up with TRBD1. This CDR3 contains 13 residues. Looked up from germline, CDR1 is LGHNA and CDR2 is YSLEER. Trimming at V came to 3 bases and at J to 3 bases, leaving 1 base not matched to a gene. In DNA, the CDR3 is TGCGCCAGCAGCCACGGGACAGACACTGAAGCTTTCTTT. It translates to CASSHGTDTEAFF.

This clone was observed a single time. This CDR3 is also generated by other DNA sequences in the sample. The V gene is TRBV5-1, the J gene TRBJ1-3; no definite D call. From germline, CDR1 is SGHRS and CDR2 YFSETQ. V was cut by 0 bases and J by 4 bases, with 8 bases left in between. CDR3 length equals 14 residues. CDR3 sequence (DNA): TGCGCCAGCAGCTTGGTGGGCTCCGGAAACACCATATATTTT. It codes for CASSLVGSGNTIYF.

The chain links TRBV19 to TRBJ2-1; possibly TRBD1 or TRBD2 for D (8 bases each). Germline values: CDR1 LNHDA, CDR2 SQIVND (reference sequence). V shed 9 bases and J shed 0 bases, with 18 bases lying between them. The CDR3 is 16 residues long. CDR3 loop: CASGGGTGSSYNEQFF. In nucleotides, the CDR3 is TGTGCCAGCGGGGGGGGGACAGGAAGCTCCTACAATGAGCAGTTCTTC.

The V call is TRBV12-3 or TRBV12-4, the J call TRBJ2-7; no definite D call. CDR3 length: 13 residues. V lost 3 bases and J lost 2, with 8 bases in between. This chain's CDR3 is CASSFTEPYEQYF. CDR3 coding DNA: TGTGCCAGCAGTTTTACAGAACCCTACGAGCAGTACTTC.

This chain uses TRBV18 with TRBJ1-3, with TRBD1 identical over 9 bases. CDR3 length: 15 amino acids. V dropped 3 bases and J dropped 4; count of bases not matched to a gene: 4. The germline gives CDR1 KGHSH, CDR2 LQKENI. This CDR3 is CASSPDRGQGNTIYF. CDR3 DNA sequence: TGTGCCAGCTCACCGGACAGGGGACAGGGAAACACCATATATTTT.